This T cell receptor (beta chain) was sequenced during a study of T cell clonality in common variable immunodeficiency. The table came from immunoSEQ multiplex PCR; TCRdb's copy has only in-frame clones and leaves some out. The sample shows tens of thousands of clones, no singletons; the ten largest hold around 2.1%. This CDR3 is built from 15 residues. V was pared by 0 bases and J by 3 bases, with 9 bases between. This clone has at least ten counts. The CDR3 end falls 3 residues outside the read, so it is completed with the germline J gene. This receptor was taken from a person between 18 and 75 years old in good health. The V call is TRBV23-1, the J call TRBJ2-1; D possibly corresponds to TRBD1 (5 bases). TRBV23-1 falls under the ORF class, with uncertain function. The sequenced sample was peripheral blood mononuclear cells. The CDR3 loop reads CASSQSQGVYNEQFF. The CDR3 DNA, read in part, is TGCGCCAGCAGTCAATCGCAAGGGGTCTACAATGAG.